This T cell receptor beta chain was identified in a study of Graves' ophthalmopathy and Graves' hyperthyroidism (dated by TCRdb to 2016 to 2018). Regarding the study in general: Peripheral blood samples were taken at the time of initial diagnosis, before any treatment was given. In total, approximately 130 blood samples were TCR-sequenced: 40 to 45 ophthalmopathy, under 85 hyperthyroidism and some 17 hyperthyroidism-to-ophthalmopathy patients. For independent validation, a separate cohort was made up of approximately 19 hyperthyroidism patients plus 17 patients who later progressed from hyperthyroidism to ophthalmopathy. The study used signatures of the TCR beta repertoire to tell Graves' ophthalmopathy apart from Graves' hyperthyroidism and to predict which patients would progress to ophthalmopathy. A discovery set of about a hundred patients (around 44 ophthalmopathy, about 58 stable hyperthyroidism) was enrolled to explore V-J signatures distinguishing ophthalmopathy from hyperthyroidism. T-cell repertoires of thyroid tissue and blood were compared in about six hyperthyroidism patients. After sampling, hyperthyroidism patients received methimazole starting at 30 mg daily, and ophthalmopathy patients received high-dose intravenous methylprednisolone.

Hyperthyroidism was defined as stable when no progression to ophthalmopathy occurred within 18 months of follow-up. The hyperthyroidism patients were 18 to 65 years old and newly diagnosed, with a disease duration of less than 2 months. Patients with other autoimmune diseases, uncontrolled infections, pregnancy or lactation were excluded. Diagnosis was based on clinical symptoms, serum thyroxine, TRAb, thyroid ultrasound and orbital computed tomography. Ficoll-Paque density gradient centrifugation was used to isolate PBMCs from around 10 ml of fresh peripheral blood. Total RNA was extracted using Trizol reagent, and RNA quality was checked on an Agilent 2100 Bioanalyzer. For repertoire sequencing, TCR beta CDR3 regions were amplified from RNA transcripts. The first round of RT-PCR was done with HTBI primers and the Qiagen OneStep RT-PCR kit, and was followed by a second round of multiplex PCR, then size selection and purification. Libraries were sequenced paired-end with 100 bp reads on an Illumina HiSeq2000. Per the original workflow: SOAPnuke was used for read processing, and reads with adapters, uncalled bases, a mean Phred below 15, or no exact constant-primer or identifier match were discarded. High-quality paired reads were merged with COPE v1.2.5. Clonotypes were defined as unique nucleotide sequences and were aligned to IMGT TRB V, D and J references using MiTCR v1.1. Only V-J combinations with frequency above 0.0001 were analysed, covering about 99% of repertoires. For each V-J combination, a TCR clonal expansion and chaos score was defined as the ratio of F50 clonal expansion to chaos observed in the TCRdist matrix. Welch's t-statistics and random forest were used to reduce features to 13 V-J combinations, which were fed into a naive Bayes classifier. The similarity between thyroid and blood repertoires was quantified using the Morisita-Horn index. The public reads were reprocessed in TCRdb via fastp at Q25 and MiXCR, keeping in-frame beta chains. All rows with the same CDR3 protein become a single entry with the most common DNA and genes. The V and J calls come from TCRdb's annotation, not from the publication. The sample profile shows roughly 400,000 distinct CDR3 sequences; roughly a sixth of them were found once. The ten largest clones represent approximately 2.4% of the sample.

What the study reported, not specific to this receptor: In validation, the model predicted ophthalmopathy progression with about 64% sensitivity and roughly 72% specificity; 12 predicted patients were CT-confirmed with GO in a median of about 7.1 months. Most expanded thyroid clonotypes with a frequency above 0.001 also appeared in blood, which suggests that blood repertoires may reflect the immune response in the thyroid. In cross-validation, the 13-signature model distinguished ophthalmopathy from stable hyperthyroidism with 87.88% sensitivity and 81.08% specificity, while in the test set the corresponding values were around 79% and 71%. Sample size was not predetermined statistically, and investigators were not blinded to group allocation.

As concerns this clonotype: No antigen is known for it. No base quality information exists; no much larger clone differs at one position.

V trim: 4 bases; J trim: 7 bases; unmatched bases: 5. Measured from the cysteine to the phenylalanine, the CDR3 is 14 residues long. The retained sequence is limited to the CDR3, 42 bases, with the frame set at the first base. From the germline V gene, CDR1 is SGHNT and CDR2 is YENEEA. The TCR comes from an adult woman with stable Graves' hyperthyroidism. The chain was built from TRBV11-3 and TRBJ2-2, with 8 bases aligning to TRBD1. Specimen: peripheral blood. The DNA sequence follows: TGTGCCAGCAGCTCAAGGACAGGGTTCGGGGAGCTGTTTTTT. Its amino acids are CASSSRTGFGELFF.